This T cell receptor (beta chain) was captured by sequencing in a study of beta chain features in type 1 diabetes. This clone was seen more than once but under ten times. Its antigen is still unknown. Sequencing targeted expressed TCRB transcripts, as all isolated RNA had been reverse transcribed. Profiling relied on immunoSEQ multiplex PCR, and the TCRdb table lists in-frame clones only, not all of them. Counted here are about 620,000 clones, around 15% occurring once; the ten biggest clones make up approximately 0.099%. On average, the one heparinised blood draw given by each donor was approximately 120 mL. Sorting based on CD45RO/CCR7/CD25/CD127/CD95/CD27 separated CD4+ naive, central memory, regulatory and stem cell-like memory cells. Germline loops: CDR1 LGHNA, CDR2 YNFKEQ. This CDR3 is built from 17 residues. Trimming shortened V by 0 bases and J by 0 bases, and 12 bases separated the two germline ends.

Regarding the study as a whole: Type 1 diabetes patients showed a moderate but significant shortening of TCRB CDR3s in all four CD4+ subsets.

The source material was naive CD4+ T cells from blood. V usage is TRBV4-2 and J usage is TRBJ1-3; D is perhaps TRBD1 (5 bases). This TCR derives from a man between 18 and 29 years old in good health. This CDR3 reads CASSQDSVQASGNTIYF. The CDR3 DNA reads as TGTGCCAGCAGCCAAGATTCCGTACAGGCCTCTGGAAACACCATATATTTT.